This TCR beta chain was observed in a study of a mutant IDH1 vaccine in newly diagnosed glioma. About the study: Patients, over weeks 1, 3, 5, 7, 11, 15, 19 and 23, received a total of eight vaccinations.

Repertoires were generated with immunoSEQ multiplex PCR, while TCRdb's copy carries only in-frame clones and drops some. Among about 61,000 clones listed, 80% were seen once. This sample's time point: week 11, during vaccination. The study gave 300 ug of mutant IDH1 20-mer peptide per vaccine dose, with topical imiquimod. Comment on this clone: Its specificity is unknown.

The sequencing here drew on PBMCs, taken from a glioma patient whose treatment included an IDH1 peptide vaccine. This sequence was found in a man aged 45-65 years with glioma.

The CDR3 sequence is CASFSRGGEQFF. DNA for the CDR3: TGCGCCAGCTTTTCCAGGGGAGGGGAGCAGTTCTTC. V gene TRBV5-1 combines with J gene TRBJ2-1; D possibly corresponds to TRBD2 (7 bases). Germline V gives CDR1 SGHRS, CDR2 YFSETQ. There are 12 residues in the CDR3. With 7 bases removed from V and 10 bases from J, the gap between germline ends came to 15 bases.